These 2 T cell receptor beta chains share one sample of origin, sequenced in a study of cytomegalovirus exposure and HLA in healthy donors. PCR was performed using 60 Vbeta and 13 Jbeta primers. Method: immunoSEQ multiplex PCR; TCRdb's copy keeps in-frame clones and lacks some. The sample holds a few hundred thousand clones, 80% to 90% seen once. The sequencing sample was made of PBMCs. The receptors come from a woman aged 18-29 years in good health and CMV-seronegative.

The gene calls are TRBV5-1 and TRBJ2-7; 7 bases align to TRBD1. V shed 2 bases, J shed 6 bases, and the junction held 11 bases outside the gene matches. CDR1 SGHRS and CDR2 YFSETQ come from the germline V gene. CDR3 length: 15 residues. CDR3 region: CASSLRGQVPLEQYF. The CDR3, as DNA: TGCGCCAGCAGCTTAAGGGGGCAAGTTCCCCTCGAGCAGTACTTC.

The CDR3 bases are TGCGCCAGCAGCCAAGATCGTACAGGGTACGAGCAGTACTTC. Translating it yields CASSQDRTGYEQYF. This chain links TRBV4-3 with TRBJ2-7; TRBD1 is a possible D gene (6 bases). Looked up from germline, CDR1 is LGHNA and CDR2 is YSLEER. Trimming took 0 bases from V and 4 from J, leaving 10 bases between them. This CDR3 contains 14 residues.